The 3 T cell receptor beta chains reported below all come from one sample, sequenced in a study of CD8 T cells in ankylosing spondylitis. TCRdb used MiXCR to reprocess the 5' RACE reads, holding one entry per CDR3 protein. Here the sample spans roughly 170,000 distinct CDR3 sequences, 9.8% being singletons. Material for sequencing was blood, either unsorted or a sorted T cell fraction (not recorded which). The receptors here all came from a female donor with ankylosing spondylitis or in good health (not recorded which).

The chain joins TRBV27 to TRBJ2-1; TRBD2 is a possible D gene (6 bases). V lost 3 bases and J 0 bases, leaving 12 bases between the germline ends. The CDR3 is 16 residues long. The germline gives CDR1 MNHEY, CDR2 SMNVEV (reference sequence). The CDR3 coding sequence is TGTGCCAGCAGTTTTATGCAGGGACTCTCCTACAATGAGCAGTTCTTC. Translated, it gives CASSFMQGLSYNEQFF.

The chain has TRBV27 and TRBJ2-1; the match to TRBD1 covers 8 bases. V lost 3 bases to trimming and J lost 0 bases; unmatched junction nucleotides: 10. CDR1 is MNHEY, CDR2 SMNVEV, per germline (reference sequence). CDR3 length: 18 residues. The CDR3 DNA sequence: TGTGCCAGCAGTTTCCTCCCCATTACAGGGGGCTCCTACAATGAGCAGTTCTTC. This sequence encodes CASSFLPITGGSYNEQFF.

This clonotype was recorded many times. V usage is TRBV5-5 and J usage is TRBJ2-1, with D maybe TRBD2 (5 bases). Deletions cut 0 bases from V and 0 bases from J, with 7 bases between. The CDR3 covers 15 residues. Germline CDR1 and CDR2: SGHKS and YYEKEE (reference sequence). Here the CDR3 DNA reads TGTGCCAGCAGCTTGGGAAGCGGCTCCTACAATGAGCAGTTCTTC. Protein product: CASSLGSGSYNEQFF.